This T cell receptor beta chain was identified in a study of blood T cell repertoires in COVID-19. Whole-study context: The United States, Italy and Spain provided the acute and convalescent COVID-19 samples. Nucleic acid was either cDNA or gDNA, and it came from T cells, B-cell-depleted T cells, or PBMCs.

Original data processing: For nucleated cells, counts were estimated from reference gene primer amplification. Libraries were prepared by immunoSEQ multiplex PCR; TCRdb keeps only in-frame clonotypes and omits some of them. V, J and clone size derive from that table, while D and trimming were established from the DNA sequence. The sample lists under 500,000 clones, around 88% occurring once. The clonotype comes from a woman under 40 with acute or convalescent COVID-19. Sequences were obtained from peripheral blood.

The CDR3 loop reads CASSQGYRGGGADTQYF. The CDR3 DNA sequence: TGTGCCAGCAGCCAGGGTTACCGGGGGGGTGGAGCAGATACGCAGTATTTT. V and J are TRBV3-1 (or the pseudogene TRBV3-2) and TRBJ2-3; 8 bases fit TRBD2. V lost 3 bases and J lost 4; bases outside the gene matches: 12. Germline CDR1 and CDR2: LGHDT and YNNKEL (reference sequence). There are 17 residues in the CDR3.